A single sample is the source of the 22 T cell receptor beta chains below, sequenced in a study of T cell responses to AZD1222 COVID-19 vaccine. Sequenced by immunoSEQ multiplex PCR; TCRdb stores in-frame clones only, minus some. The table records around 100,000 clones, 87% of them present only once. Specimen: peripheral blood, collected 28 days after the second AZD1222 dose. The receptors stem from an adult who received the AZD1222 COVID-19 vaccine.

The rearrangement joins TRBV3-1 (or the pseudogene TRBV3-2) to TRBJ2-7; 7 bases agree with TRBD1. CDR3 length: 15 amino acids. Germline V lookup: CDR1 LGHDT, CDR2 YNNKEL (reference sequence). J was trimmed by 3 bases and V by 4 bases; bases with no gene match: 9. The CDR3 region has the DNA TGTGCCAGCAGCCTCAGAGGAACAGGGGACTACGAGCAGTACTTC. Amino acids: CASSLRGTGDYEQYF.

CDR3 DNA: TGCAGCGTTGAAGATGATGGGACAGGATCCTACAATGAGCAGTTCTTC. Its translation is CSVEDDGTGSYNEQFF. The chain recombines TRBV29-1 with TRBJ2-1; 8 nucleotides line up with TRBD1. The CDR3 loop spans 16 amino acids. The V gene's germline CDR1 is SQVTM and CDR2 ANQGSEA. V lost 0 bases and J lost 1; bases outside the gene matches: 5.

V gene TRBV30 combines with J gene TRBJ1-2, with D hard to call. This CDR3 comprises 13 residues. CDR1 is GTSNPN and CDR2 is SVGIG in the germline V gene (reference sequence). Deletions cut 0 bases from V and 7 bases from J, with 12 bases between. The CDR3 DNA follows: TGTGCCTGGAGTGTACTAAGGGTTGGTGGCTACACCTTC. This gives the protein CAWSVLRVGGYTF. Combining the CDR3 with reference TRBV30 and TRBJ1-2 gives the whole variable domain SQTIHQWPATLVQPVGSPLSLECTVEGTSNPNLYWYRQAAGRGLQLLFYSVGIGQISSEVPQNLSASRPQDRQFILSSKKLLLSDSGFYLCAWSVLRVGGYTFGSGTRLTVV.

The CDR3 region has the DNA TGTGCCAGCAGCTTGGTCCCGACTAGCGAACAAGAGACCCAGTACTTC. Amino acid sequence: CASSLVPTSEQETQYF. The J gene is TRBJ2-5, the V gene TRBV5-5; 8 bases agree with TRBD2. This CDR3 is 16 amino acids long. Germline V gene lookup returns CDR1 SGHKS and CDR2 YYEKEE (reference sequence). J lost 2 bases, V lost 0 bases, and 6 bases had no gene match. The full variable domain, with the rest looked up from reference TRBV5-5 and TRBJ2-5, is DAGVTQSPTHLIKTRGQQVTLRCSPISGHKSVSWYQQVLGQGPQFIFQYYEKEERGRGNFPDRFSARQFPNYSSELNVNALLLGDSALYLCASSLVPTSEQETQYFGPGTRLLVL.

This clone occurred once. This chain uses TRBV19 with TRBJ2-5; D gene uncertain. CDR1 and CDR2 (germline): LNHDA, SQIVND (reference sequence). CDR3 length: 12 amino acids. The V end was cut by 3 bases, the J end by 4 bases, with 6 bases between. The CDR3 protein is CASSIEGETQYF. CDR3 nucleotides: TGTGCCAGTAGTATTGAAGGAGAGACCCAGTACTTC.

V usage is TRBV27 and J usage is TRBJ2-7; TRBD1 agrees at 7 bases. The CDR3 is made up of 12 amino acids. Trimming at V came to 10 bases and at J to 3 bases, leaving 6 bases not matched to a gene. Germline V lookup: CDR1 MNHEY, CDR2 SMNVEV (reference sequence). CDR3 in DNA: TGTGCCACCCTCGACAGGGTCTACGAGCAGTACTTC. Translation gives CATLDRVYEQYF.

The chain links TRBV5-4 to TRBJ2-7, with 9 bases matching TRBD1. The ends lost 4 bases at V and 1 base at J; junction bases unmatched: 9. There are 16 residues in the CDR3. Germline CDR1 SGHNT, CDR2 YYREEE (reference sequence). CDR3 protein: CASSAGTGQRSYEQYF. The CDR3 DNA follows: TGTGCCAGCAGCGCGGGGACAGGGCAAAGGTCCTACGAGCAGTACTTC.

DNA for the CDR3: TGTGCCAGCAGCAAGGGGAACAGGGTACTCTTC. Protein sequence: CASSKGNRVLF. The rearrangement uses TRBV21-1 and TRBJ2-1; the D segment call TRBD1 is taken from the table without a DNA check. TRBV21-1 is a pseudogene segment. The CDR3 spans 11 residues.

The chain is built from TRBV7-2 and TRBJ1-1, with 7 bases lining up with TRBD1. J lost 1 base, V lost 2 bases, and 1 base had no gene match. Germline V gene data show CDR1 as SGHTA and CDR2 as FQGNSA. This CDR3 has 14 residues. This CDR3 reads CASSLQGGNTEAFF. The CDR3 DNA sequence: TGTGCCAGCAGCTTACAGGGGGGGAACACTGAAGCTTTCTTT.

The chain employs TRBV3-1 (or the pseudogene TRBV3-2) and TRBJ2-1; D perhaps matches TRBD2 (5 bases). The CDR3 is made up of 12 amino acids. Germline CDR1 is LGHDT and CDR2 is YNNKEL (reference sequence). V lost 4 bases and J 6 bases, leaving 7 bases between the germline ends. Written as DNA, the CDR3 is TGTGCCAGCAGCCGAAGCGGCAATGAGCAGTTCTTC. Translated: CASSRSGNEQFF.

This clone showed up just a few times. CDR3 in amino acids: CASHPMGQGAGGYTF. The DNA for the CDR3 is TGTGCCAGCCACCCCATGGGACAGGGAGCAGGGGGCTACACCTTC. J is TRBJ1-2 and V is TRBV28; 9 nucleotides align to TRBD1. Germline CDR1 reads MDHEN; CDR2 reads SYDVKM. The V and J ends lost 8 bases and 8 bases, in that order; junction bases with no gene match: 15. The CDR3 loop spans 15 amino acids.

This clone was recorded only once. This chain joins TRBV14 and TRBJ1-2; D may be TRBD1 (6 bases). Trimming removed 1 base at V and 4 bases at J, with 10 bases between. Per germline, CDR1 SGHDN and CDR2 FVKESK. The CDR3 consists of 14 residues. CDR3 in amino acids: CASSQGMGAYGYTF. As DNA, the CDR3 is TGTGCCAGCAGCCAAGGGATGGGGGCCTATGGCTACACCTTC.

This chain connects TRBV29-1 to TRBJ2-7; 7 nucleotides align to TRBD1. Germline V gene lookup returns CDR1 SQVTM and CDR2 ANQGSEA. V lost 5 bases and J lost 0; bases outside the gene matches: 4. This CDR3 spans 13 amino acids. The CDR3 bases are TGCAGCGTTAGGGACAGCCGCTCCTACGAGCAGTACTTC. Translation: CSVRDSRSYEQYF.

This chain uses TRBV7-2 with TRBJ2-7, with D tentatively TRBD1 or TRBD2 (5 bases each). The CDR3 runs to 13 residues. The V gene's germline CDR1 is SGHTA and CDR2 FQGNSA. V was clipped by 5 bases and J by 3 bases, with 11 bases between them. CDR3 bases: TGTGCCAGCAGCGTCGGGACCAACTACGAGCAGTACTTC. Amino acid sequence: CASSVGTNYEQYF. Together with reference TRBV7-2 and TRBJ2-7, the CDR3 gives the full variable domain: GAGVSQSPSNKVTEKGKDVELRCDPISGHTALYWYRQSLGQGLEFLIYFQGNSAPDKSGLPSDRFSAERTGGSVSTLTIQRTQQEDSAVYLCASSVGTNYEQYFGPGTRLTVT.

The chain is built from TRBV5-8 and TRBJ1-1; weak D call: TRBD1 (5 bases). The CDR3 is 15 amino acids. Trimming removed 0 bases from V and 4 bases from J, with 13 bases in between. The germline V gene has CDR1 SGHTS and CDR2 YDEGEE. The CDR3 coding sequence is TGTGCCAGCAGCTTGGGGGTTGTCAGGGCCACTGAAGCTTTCTTT. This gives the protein CASSLGVVRATEAFF.

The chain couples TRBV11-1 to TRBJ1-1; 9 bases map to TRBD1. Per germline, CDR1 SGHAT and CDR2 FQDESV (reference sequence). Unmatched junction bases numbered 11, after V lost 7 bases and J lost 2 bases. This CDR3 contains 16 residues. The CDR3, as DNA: TGTGCCAGCAATCCCTGGACAGGGGCCATCAACACTGAAGCTTTCTTT. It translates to CASNPWTGAINTEAFF.

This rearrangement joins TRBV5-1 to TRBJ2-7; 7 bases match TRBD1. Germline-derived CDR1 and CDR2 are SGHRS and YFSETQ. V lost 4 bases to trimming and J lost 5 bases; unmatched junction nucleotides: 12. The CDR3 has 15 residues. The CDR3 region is CASSQNRGNTDEQYF. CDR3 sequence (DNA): TGCGCCAGCAGCCAAAACAGGGGCAATACGGACGAGCAGTACTTC.

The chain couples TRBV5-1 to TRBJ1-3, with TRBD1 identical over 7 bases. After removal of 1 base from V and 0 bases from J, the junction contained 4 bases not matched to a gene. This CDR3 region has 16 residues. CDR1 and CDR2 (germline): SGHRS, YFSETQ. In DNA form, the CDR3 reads TGCGCCAGCAGCTTGAGTAGACAGGGCTCTGGAAACACCATATATTTT. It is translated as CASSLSRQGSGNTIYF. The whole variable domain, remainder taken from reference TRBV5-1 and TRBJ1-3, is KAGVTQTPRYLIKTRGQQVTLSCSPISGHRSVSWYQQTPGQGLQFLFEYFSETQRNKGNFPGRFSGRQFSNSRSEMNVSTLELGDSALYLCASSLSRQGSGNTIYFGEGSWLTVV.

CDR3 bases: TGTGCCAGCAGCTTGGGACAGGGGGTCTATGGCTACACCTTC. This translates into CASSLGQGVYGYTF. V and J are TRBV7-9 and TRBJ1-2; 11 bases are a match to TRBD1. The CDR3 extends over 14 amino acids. Germline values: CDR1 SEHNR, CDR2 FQNEAQ (reference sequence). Trimming cost V 3 bases and J 4 bases; bases outside gene matches: 1.

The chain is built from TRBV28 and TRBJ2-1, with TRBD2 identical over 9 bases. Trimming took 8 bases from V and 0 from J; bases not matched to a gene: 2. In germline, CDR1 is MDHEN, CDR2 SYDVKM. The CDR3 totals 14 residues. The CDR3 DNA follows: TGTGCCAGCCAGACTAGCGGCTCCTACAATGAGCAGTTCTTC. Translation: CASQTSGSYNEQFF. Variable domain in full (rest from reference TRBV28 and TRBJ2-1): DVKVTQSSRYLVKRTGEKVFLECVQDMDHENMFWYRQDPGLGLRLIYFSYDVKMKEKGDIPEGYSVSREKKERFSLILESASTNQTSMYLCASQTSGSYNEQFFGPGTRLTVL.

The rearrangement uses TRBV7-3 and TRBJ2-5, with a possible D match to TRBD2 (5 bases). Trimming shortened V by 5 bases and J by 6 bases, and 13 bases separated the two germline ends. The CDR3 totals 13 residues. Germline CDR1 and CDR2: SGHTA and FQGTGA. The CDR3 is CASSLNPGKTQYF. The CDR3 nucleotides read TGTGCCAGCAGCCTCAATCCCGGGAAGACCCAGTACTTC.

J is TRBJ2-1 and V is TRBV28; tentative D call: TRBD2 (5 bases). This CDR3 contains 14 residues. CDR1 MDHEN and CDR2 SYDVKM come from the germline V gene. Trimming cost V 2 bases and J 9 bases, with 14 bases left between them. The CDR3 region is CASSLAGRRGEQFF. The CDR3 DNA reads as TGTGCCAGCAGTTTAGCGGGCCGCCGGGGTGAGCAGTTCTTC.